This T cell receptor (beta chain) was recovered during a study of human T cells and chemical hapten exposure. TCRdb ran MiXCR on the RACE reads and lists one entry per CDR3 protein. This table holds around 47,000 distinct CDR3 sequences, about 3.7% found once. This clonotype was detected many times. Stated time point: healthy volunteer bleed at 6 weeks. Unseparated into fractions, whole blood served as the source from which total RNA was extracted. The germline V gene encodes CDR1 MDHEN and CDR2 SYDVKM. V dropped 4 bases and J dropped 4; count of bases not matched to a gene: 10. This CDR3 has 17 amino acids.

The sequenced sample was whole blood. The chain recombines TRBV28 with TRBJ1-6; 7 bases are a match to TRBD1. The source is a human donor in good health. Some clones in this sample may be carry-over from other donors' samples. This chain's CDR3 is CASSSLSGTEYNSPLHF. CDR3 bases: TGTGCCAGCAGTTCCCTGTCCGGGACAGAGTATAATTCACCCCTCCACTTT.